The clone carrying this TCR beta chain occurred once. This entry belongs to a study of blood T cell repertoires in COVID-19. Across the study: Material from acute and convalescent COVID-19 was sourced from the United States, Italy and Spain. In each case, the material was cDNA or gDNA derived from T cells, B-cell-depleted T cells, or PBMCs.

Assay used: immunoSEQ multiplex PCR; TCRdb lists only in-frame clones, some missing. Of about 260,000 clones in the sample, about nine tenths were seen once. Trimming removed 9 bases from V and 1 base from J; junction bases left unmatched: 5. The germline CDR1 and CDR2 sequences are LGHNA and YNFKEQ. CDR3 length equals 15 residues. This sequence originates from a man aged 35 to 55 with active or convalescent COVID-19. Sequenced sample: peripheral blood. The V and J genes are TRBV4-2 and TRBJ2-5, with 13 bases identical to TRBD2. CDR3 loop: CASGLAGDLQETQYF. The CDR3 DNA follows: TGTGCCAGTGGACTAGCGGGGGACCTCCAAGAGACCCAGTACTTC.